Below are 20 T cell receptor beta chains sequenced from a single sample in a study of T cells in Graves' hyperthyroidism and ophthalmopathy. Amplification of TCR beta CDR3 regions used RNA as the template. First-round RT-PCR targeting the TCR CDR3 was performed with the HTBI primer set. TCRdb reanalysed the multiplex PCR reads using MiXCR and keeps one entry per CDR3 protein. The table lists 660,000 or so distinct CDR3 sequences, 45% of them singletons. The sample taken for sequencing was peripheral blood or thyroid tissue (not recorded which). The origin of the receptors is an adult man with Graves' disease, either hyperthyroidism or ophthalmopathy (not recorded which).

This clonotype was counted only a few times. CDR3 amino acids: CASMRKTGIQETQYF. CDR3 coding DNA: TGTGCCAGCATGCGGAAAACAGGGATCCAAGAGACCCAGTACTTC. V usage is TRBV24-1 and J usage is TRBJ2-5; TRBD1 is a possible D gene (6 bases). The CDR3 runs to 15 residues. V lost 11 bases, J lost 1 base, and 19 bases lay in between. Germline V CDR1 and CDR2: KGHDR, SFDVKD.

A few counts support this clonotype. The chain joins TRBV28 to TRBJ2-5; D is uncertain. The germline CDR1 and CDR2 sequences are MDHEN and SYDVKM. V lost 2 bases and J lost 4, with 5 bases in between. The CDR3 sequence is 12 residues long. CDR3: CASSLRLETQYF. CDR3 nucleotide sequence: TGTGCCAGCAGTTTAAGATTAGAGACCCAGTACTTC.

V is TRBV20-1 and J is TRBJ2-7; 12 nucleotides line up with TRBD1. Germline CDR1 is DFQATT and CDR2 is SNEGSKA (reference sequence). The CDR3 runs 15 residues. Germline trimming cut 2 bases from V and 2 bases from J; bases unmatched to any gene: 4. In DNA, the CDR3 is TGCAGTGCTAGACCGGGACAGGGGGCCCCCTACGAGCAGTACTTC. It encodes CSARPGQGAPYEQYF.

This chain connects TRBV25-1 to TRBJ2-5; D might be TRBD2 (5 bases). This CDR3 is built from 12 residues. Germline V gene data show CDR1 as MGHDK and CDR2 as SYGVNS. Trimming cost V 8 bases and J 5 bases, with 12 bases left between them. The CDR3 is CASGRSVETQYF. The CDR3, as DNA: TGTGCCAGCGGGAGATCAGTGGAGACCCAGTACTTC.

This clonotype was detected ten times or more. The chain couples TRBV9 to TRBJ2-7; D remains unclear. Germline V gene sequence: CDR1 SGDLS, CDR2 YYNGEE. The CDR3 has 13 amino acids. V lost 1 base to trimming and J lost 5 bases, with 10 bases between them. The CDR3 region is CASSVSVRDEQYF. CDR3 nucleotides: TGTGCCAGCAGCGTAAGTGTAAGGGACGAGCAGTACTTC.

This clonotype was seen more than once but under ten times. CDR3 amino acids: CASSQQIGTGGDEQYF. The CDR3 nucleotides are TGTGCCAGCAGCCAGCAAATCGGGACAGGGGGCGACGAGCAGTACTTC. This sequence joins TRBV7-8 and TRBJ2-7, with 12 bases fitting TRBD1. The CDR3 spans 16 residues. Trimming removed 5 bases from V and 5 bases from J; junction bases left unmatched: 10. Germline V gene data show CDR1 as SGHVS and CDR2 as FQNEAQ.

The chain carries TRBV2 and TRBJ1-2; 8 nucleotides line up with TRBD1. Germline V CDR1 and CDR2: SNHLY, FYNNEI. Trimming at V came to 5 bases and at J to 4 bases, leaving 3 bases not matched to a gene. CDR3 size: 13 residues. CDR3 DNA: TGTGCCAGCAGTTGGACAGGGCCCTATGGCTACACCTTC. Its translation: CASSWTGPYGYTF.

This clonotype is a singleton in its sample. CDR3 in DNA: TGTGCCAGCAGCTCGAACCGGGACAGGGCCTACGAGCAGTACTTC. The encoded protein is CASSSNRDRAYEQYF. This chain connects TRBV7-9 to TRBJ2-7; 9 bases align to TRBD1. CDR1 is SEHNR, CDR2 FQNEAQ, per germline (reference sequence). V shed 4 bases and J 2 bases; nucleotides not matched to a gene: 6. The CDR3 totals 15 residues.

This clonotype was detected a few times. For the CDR3, the DNA is TGCGCCAGCAGTACAGGGGGCACGGGTGAAGCTTTCTTT. Translating it yields CASSTGGTGEAFF. The chain combines TRBV10-2 with TRBJ1-1; 9 bases agree with TRBD1. Germline CDR1 reads WSHSY; CDR2 reads SAAADI. This CDR3 is 13 amino acids long. Germline trimming cut 5 bases from V and 7 bases from J; bases unmatched to any gene: 5.

This clonotype was found many times. The chain carries TRBV2 and TRBJ1-3; no clear D. Germline V CDR1 and CDR2: SNHLY, FYNNEI. V was cut by 6 bases and J by 3 bases, with 6 bases left in between. This CDR3 contains 12 residues. The CDR3 region has the DNA TGTGCCAGCAGGGGAGGTGGAAACACCATATATTTT. Encoded protein: CASRGGGNTIYF.

This clonotype was counted between two and nine times. The rearrangement joins TRBV7-9 to TRBJ2-5; 10 nucleotides match TRBD2. From germline, CDR1 is SEHNR and CDR2 FQNEAQ (reference sequence). Trimming took 2 bases from V and 2 from J; bases not matched to a gene: 8. This CDR3 contains 17 residues. This chain's CDR3 is CASSLRISGGAQETQYF. The CDR3 coding sequence is TGTGCCAGCAGCTTAAGGATCAGCGGGGGGGCACAAGAGACCCAGTACTTC.

Worth noting for this clonotype: Here the CDR3 omits its conserved ending phenylalanine or tryptophan, so a read error is the likely source. J is TRBJ2-7 and V is TRBV5-5, with 7 bases that match TRBD1. Germline assignment: CDR1 SGHKS and CDR2 YYEKEE (reference sequence). V shed 7 bases and J 3 bases; nucleotides not matched to a gene: 7. CDR3 length: 13 residues. The CDR3 DNA sequence: TGTGCCAGCTGCCACCAGGGGGACTACGAGCAGTACCTC. Its protein is CASCHQGDYEQYL.

The chain joins TRBV7-8 to TRBJ2-5, with 8 bases matching TRBD1. Trimming removed 6 bases from V and 5 bases from J; junction bases left unmatched: 14. The CDR3 is 16 amino acids. CDR1 is SGHVS, CDR2 FQNEAQ, per germline. The CDR3 here is CASSYSAAGGAETQYF. CDR3 nucleotides: TGTGCCAGCAGTTACTCGGCCGCAGGGGGCGCGGAGACCCAGTACTTC.

This clonotype was seen ten or more times. V usage is TRBV7-6 and J usage is TRBJ1-4, with D possibly TRBD1 on 5 matching bases. The germline CDR1 and CDR2 sequences are SGHVS and FNYEAQ. Trimming shortened V by 5 bases and J by 14 bases, and 27 bases separated the two germline ends. This CDR3 contains 16 residues. The CDR3 loop reads CASSPSRAMVSEGLFF. DNA for the CDR3: TGTGCCAGCAGCCCGAGCAGGGCCATGGTCTCGGAGGGGCTGTTTTTT.

This clonotype was found a few times. The chain employs TRBV6-5 and TRBJ2-5; a weak D match, TRBD1 (6 bases). Trimming removed 3 bases at V and 4 bases at J, with 12 bases between. The germline CDR1 and CDR2 sequences are MNHEY and SVGAGI. The CDR3 sequence is 14 residues long. The CDR3 sequence: CASSYMARGETQYF. The DNA of the CDR3 is TGTGCCAGCAGTTATATGGCCAGGGGAGAGACCCAGTACTTC.

A few counts support this clonotype. The V gene is TRBV11-2, the J gene TRBJ1-2, with 9 nucleotides matching TRBD1. This CDR3 spans 16 amino acids. Per the germline V gene, CDR1 is SGHAT and CDR2 is FQNNGV. With V trimmed by 1 base and J by 8 bases, 11 bases remained unmatched. As DNA, the CDR3 is TGTGCCAGCAGCTTAGGGGCCGGGGACAGGGTTGGCGGCTACACCTTC. This encodes CASSLGAGDRVGGYTF.

V and J are TRBV2 and TRBJ1-5; D is perhaps TRBD1 (5 bases). V lost 3 bases and J 4 bases, leaving 13 bases between the germline ends. Germline V gene data show CDR1 as SNHLY and CDR2 as FYNNEI. The CDR3 length is 15 residues. The CDR3 region is CASSDGTSGNQPQHF. Here the CDR3 DNA reads TGTGCCAGCAGTGACGGGACTAGCGGGAATCAGCCCCAGCATTTT.

The rearrangement joins TRBV6-6 to TRBJ2-5; D uncertain. The V end was cut by 0 bases, the J end by 7 bases, with 6 bases between. Germline CDR1 is MNHNY and CDR2 is SVGAGI (reference sequence). This CDR3 contains 12 residues. Here the CDR3 DNA reads TGTGCCAGCAGTTACTCGATAGGGACCCAGTACTTC. It specifies CASSYSIGTQYF.

This sequence joins TRBV6-2 or TRBV6-3 and TRBJ1-1, with 8 bases identical to TRBD1. V was pared by 6 bases and J by 1 base, with 4 bases of the junction left unmatched. Germline assignment: CDR1 MNHEY and CDR2 SVGEGT. The CDR3 is 14 residues long. CDR3 sequence: CASRRRGRNTEAFF. The CDR3 DNA reads as TGTGCCAGCAGACGCAGGGGGCGGAACACTGAAGCTTTCTTT.

Many counts were recorded for this clonotype. The chain recombines TRBV11-3 with TRBJ1-2, with D unresolved. CDR3 length: 11 residues. Trimming removed 5 bases from V and 11 bases from J, with 12 bases in between. CDR1 and CDR2 from the germline V gene are SGHNT and YENEEA. CDR3 in amino acids: CASSPEAWYTF. As DNA, the CDR3 is TGTGCCAGCAGCCCCGAGGCCTGGTACACCTTC.